This T cell receptor beta chain was captured in a study of molecular identifiers for immune sequencing clone quantification. The CDR3 sequence is 16 residues long. The germline V gene encodes CDR1 DFQATT and CDR2 SNEGSKA (reference sequence). V lost 1 base and J lost 9, with 23 bases in between. At least ten counts were recorded for this clonotype. TCRdb reprocessed the PCR reads with MiXCR, giving one entry per CDR3 protein. In the table there are some 59,000 distinct CDR3 sequences, under 30% of which are singletons. The gene calls are TRBV20-1 and TRBJ2-3, with D unclear. The source material was naive CD8+ T cells from blood, with Jurkat cell RNA spiked in. Stated subset: FACS-sorted CD8+CD4-CCR7+CD45RA+ naive T cells. The clonotype comes from a human donor in good health. Some libraries in this study had Jurkat cell RNA spiked in. The CDR3 DNA is TGCAGTGCTAGAGTGACGTTTTTGGTTAATCGTGACACGCAGTATTTT. Amino acid sequence: CSARVTFLVNRDTQYF.